These 20 T cell receptor beta chains were all obtained from the same sample, sequenced in a study of early T cells in non-severe SARS-CoV-2 infection. TCRdb independently ran MiXCR on the 5' RACE reads; one entry per CDR3 protein. The sample lists some 48,000 distinct CDR3 sequences; about 4.1% were seen once. Sequencing used whole blood. The receptor source for this set is an adult who was a healthcare worker with PCR-confirmed SARS-CoV-2 infection or an uninfected control (not recorded which).

The sample holds a few counts of this clonotype. The chain joins TRBV10-3 to TRBJ2-3, with D uncertain. This CDR3 region has 10 residues. Germline loops: CDR1 ENHRY, CDR2 SYGVKD. V lost 8 bases and J 4 bases, leaving 4 bases between the germline ends. In DNA, the CDR3 is TGTGCCATCGGGGCAGATACGCAGTATTTT. This sequence encodes CAIGADTQYF.

There are a few counts of this clonotype. The chain is built from TRBV7-2 and TRBJ2-5, with TRBD1 matching 8 bases. With V trimmed by 2 bases and J by 3 bases, 5 bases remained unmatched. Germline CDR1 and CDR2: SGHTA and FQGNSA. This CDR3 has 15 residues. Here the CDR3 DNA reads TGTGCCAGCAGCTTAAATCCAGGGGGCAAAGAGACCCAGTACTTC. Its protein product is CASSLNPGGKETQYF.

A few counts support this clonotype. The rearrangement links TRBV7-2 to TRBJ2-3; D uncertain. In germline, CDR1 is SGHTA, CDR2 FQGNSA. The CDR3 has 15 amino acids. The ends were cut back, 6 bases at V and 0 bases at J, with 13 bases in the middle. As DNA, the CDR3 is TGTGCCAGCAGGCTTACCCCGCTGAGCACAGATACGCAGTATTTT. Encoded protein: CASRLTPLSTDTQYF.

This clonotype was observed at least ten times. V is TRBV20-1 and J is TRBJ2-1, with 8 bases lining up with TRBD2. CDR1 and CDR2 (germline): DFQATT, SNEGSKA (reference sequence). The CDR3 sequence is 16 residues long. Trimming cost V 2 bases and J 9 bases; bases outside gene matches: 15. The CDR3 DNA is TGCAGTGCTAGACGCCCCGGACTGACTAGCGCAAGTGAGCAGTTCTTC. Translated: CSARRPGLTSASEQFF.

This clonotype was counted many times. The rearrangement joins TRBV3-1 to TRBJ2-7, with a possible D match to TRBD2 (6 bases). The CDR3 length is 13 residues. CDR1 and CDR2 (germline): LGHDT, YNNKEL (reference sequence). V lost 1 base, J lost 7 bases, and 11 bases lay in between. For the CDR3, the DNA is TGTGCCAGCAGCCAAGGGGTAGCGGCTGAGCAGTACTTC. Amino acids: CASSQGVAAEQYF.

This clonotype was detected many times. The chain joins TRBV27 to TRBJ2-2; 8 bases match TRBD2. J was trimmed by 2 bases and V by 5 bases; bases with no gene match: 13. Germline CDR1 MNHEY, CDR2 SMNVEV (reference sequence). The CDR3 length is 18 residues. CDR3 sequence: CASSRYNLAGGNTGELFF. CDR3 coding DNA: TGTGCCAGCAGTCGATACAACCTGGCGGGAGGTAACACCGGGGAGCTGTTTTTT.

In this sample, this clonotype turned up many times. DNA of the CDR3: TGTGCCAGCAGACCCTTTAGCGGGAGTTTAAACGAGCAGTACTTC. Its protein is CASRPFSGSLNEQYF. The chain couples TRBV6-6 to TRBJ2-7, with 9 bases aligning to TRBD2. The CDR3 loop spans 15 amino acids. Germline values: CDR1 MNHNY, CDR2 SVGAGI (reference sequence). Losses at the gene ends were 6 bases for V and 5 bases for J; bases not matched to a gene: 11.

This chain connects TRBV12-3 or TRBV12-4 to TRBJ2-3; 14 nucleotides align to TRBD2. This CDR3 is built from 15 residues. J was trimmed by 4 bases and V by 4 bases; bases with no gene match: 1. The CDR3 region has the DNA TGTGCCAGCAGTTCGACTAGCGGGGGGGCAGATACGCAGTATTTT. Its translation: CASSSTSGGADTQYF.

At least ten counts were recorded for this clonotype. The chain joins TRBV20-1 to TRBJ1-5; 12 bases match TRBD1. Germline CDR1 and CDR2: DFQATT and SNEGSKA (reference sequence). With 0 bases clipped from V and 5 bases from J, the junction kept 5 bases outside the gene matches. The CDR3 runs to 16 residues. Here the CDR3 DNA reads TGCAGTGCTAGAGATCCGGGGACAGGGGGCGATCAGCCCCAGCATTTT. Encoded protein: CSARDPGTGGDQPQHF.

This clonotype showed up many times. The chain employs TRBV10-3 and TRBJ2-7, with 7 positions matching TRBD1. V lost 6 bases, J lost 3 bases, and 2 bases stayed unmatched. The CDR3 is made up of 12 amino acids. CDR1 ENHRY and CDR2 SYGVKD come from the germline V gene. As DNA, the CDR3 is TGTGCCATCAGCGGACAGGACTACGAGCAGTACTTC. Translation: CAISGQDYEQYF.

This clonotype came up a few times. This CDR3 is CSARDIIGASSYNEQFF. Written as DNA, the CDR3 is TGCAGTGCTAGAGATATAATTGGGGCTAGCTCCTACAATGAGCAGTTCTTC. V gene TRBV20-1 combines with J gene TRBJ2-1; D is perhaps TRBD1 (5 bases). Trimming removed 0 bases at V and 0 bases at J, with 15 bases between. Germline V gene sequence: CDR1 DFQATT, CDR2 SNEGSKA (reference sequence). The CDR3 covers 17 residues.

This clonotype was counted many times. The chain couples TRBV6-6 to TRBJ1-2; D is undetermined. CDR1 MNHNY and CDR2 SVGAGI come from the germline V gene (reference sequence). The V end lost 0 bases, the J end lost 8 bases, and 16 bases lay between the germline ends. The CDR3 covers 15 residues. CDR3 residues: CASSYSSEGRGGYTF. In DNA, the CDR3 is TGTGCCAGCAGTTACTCTTCAGAAGGGCGTGGAGGCTACACCTTC.

This clonotype was counted ten times or more. V usage is TRBV7-2 and J usage is TRBJ2-7, with D unresolved. The CDR3 has 12 amino acids. Looked up from germline, CDR1 is SGHTA and CDR2 is FQGNSA. Trimming pared 4 bases from V and 0 bases from J, leaving 4 bases between. The CDR3, as DNA: TGTGCCAGCAGCTCGTTCTCCTACGAGCAGTACTTC. Protein product: CASSSFSYEQYF.

This clonotype was found many times. For the CDR3, the DNA is TGCGCCAGCAGCTTGGGTGTGAGGCCGCCCTACGAGCAGTACTTC. Amino acid sequence: CASSLGVRPPYEQYF. The rearrangement uses TRBV5-1 and TRBJ2-7; D unresolved. CDR3 length: 15 residues. Per germline, CDR1 SGHRS and CDR2 YFSETQ. The germline V and J ends were trimmed by 0 bases and 2 bases, with 12 bases remaining between them. The full variable domain, its missing parts supplied by reference TRBV5-1 and TRBJ2-7, is KAGVTQTPRYLIKTRGQQVTLSCSPISGHRSVSWYQQTPGQGLQFLFEYFSETQRNKGNFPGRFSGRQFSNSRSEMNVSTLELGDSALYLCASSLGVRPPYEQYFGPGTRLTVT.

The table lists this clonotype with many counts. The rearrangement joins TRBV18 to TRBJ2-7; D possibly uses TRBD1 or TRBD2 (5 bases each). Germline CDR1 reads KGHSH; CDR2 reads LQKENI. This CDR3 has 15 residues. Trimming removed 6 bases from V and 4 bases from J, with 19 bases in between. The CDR3 spells CASSPSRDARYEQYF. The CDR3 region has the DNA TGTGCCAGCTCCCCGAGCCGGGACGCTCGGTACGAGCAGTACTTC.

This clonotype has ten or more counts. V and J are TRBV7-3 and TRBJ2-1; 10 bases are shared with TRBD2. CDR1 SGHTA and CDR2 FQGTGA come from the germline V gene. With V trimmed by 5 bases and J by 7 bases, 17 bases remained unmatched. CDR3 length: 18 residues. In DNA form, the CDR3 reads TGTGCCAGCAGCCTTGTCGGAGCCTCACTAGCGGGGAAGAATGAGCAGTTCTTC. Translated: CASSLVGASLAGKNEQFF.

This clonotype came up a few times. The chain uses TRBV14 and TRBJ2-1; D is uncertain. V lost 1 base to trimming and J lost 8 bases, with 9 bases between them. Germline V gives CDR1 SGHDN, CDR2 FVKESK. CDR3 length: 13 residues. The CDR3 DNA follows: TGTGCCAGCAGCCAAGGGTATGAGGATGAGCAGTTCTTC. Residues: CASSQGYEDEQFF.

This clonotype was detected ten times or more. This rearrangement joins TRBV10-3 to TRBJ2-1, with D perhaps matching TRBD2 (5 bases). Trimming left V 3 bases short and J 6 bases short, with 12 bases between. The CDR3 is 14 residues long. Germline V lookup: CDR1 ENHRY, CDR2 SYGVKD. CDR3 in amino acids: CAISEGEGGNEQFF. CDR3 in DNA: TGTGCCATCAGTGAAGGCGAGGGTGGCAATGAGCAGTTCTTC.

The chain joins TRBV6-5 to TRBJ1-5, with D maybe TRBD1 (6 bases). The V gene lost 3 bases and the J gene lost 7 bases, with 10 bases spanning the gap. Germline assignment: CDR1 MNHEY and CDR2 SVGAGI. This CDR3 is 13 amino acids long. The CDR3 coding sequence is TGTGCCAGCAGTTATATACAGGGCCAGCCCCAGCATTTT. It is translated as CASSYIQGQPQHF.

This clonotype has at least ten counts. The V and J genes are TRBV30 and TRBJ1-1, with a tentative D call TRBD1 (6 bases). V dropped 7 bases and J dropped 3 bases, with 18 bases sitting between them. Germline V gene data show CDR1 as GTSNPN and CDR2 as SVGIG (reference sequence). CDR3 length: 14 residues. The CDR3 DNA reads as TGTGCCTACCAGCCGAGGGGGAGTTACACTGAAGCTTTCTTT. This codes for CAYQPRGSYTEAFF.